The 26 T cell receptor beta chains listed next were all sequenced from one sample in a study of T cell clones after liver transplantation. Using immunoSEQ multiplex PCR, the repertoire was profiled, and TCRdb retains in-frame clones only, with some absent. This sample yields 65,000 to 90,000 clones, of which 90% are seen a single time; 2% to 3% belongs to the top ten. The sequencing used CD4+ T cells from blood, collected before liver transplant. These TCRs come from a human donor who received a liver transplant.

This chain joins TRBV2 and TRBJ1-5, with TRBD1 matching 9 bases. After removal of 5 bases from V and 6 bases from J, the junction contained 8 bases not matched to a gene. The CDR3 runs 15 residues. The V gene's germline CDR1 is SNHLY and CDR2 FYNNEI. The CDR3 spells CASSNDRGSSQPQHF. As DNA, the CDR3 is TGTGCCAGCAGTAACGACAGGGGGTCAAGTCAGCCCCAGCATTTT.

V usage is TRBV28 and J usage is TRBJ1-2, with a weak D call TRBD1 (5 bases). CDR3 length: 13 amino acids. With 5 bases removed from V and 5 bases from J, the gap between germline ends came to 12 bases. Germline CDR1 reads MDHEN; CDR2 reads SYDVKM. The CDR3 spells CASSTGGSYGYTF. The DNA for the CDR3 is TGTGCCAGCAGTACCGGGGGGAGTTATGGCTACACCTTC.

This clone was counted between two and nine times. This chain joins TRBV5-4 and TRBJ2-1; TRBD2 might be the D (6 bases). Trimming stripped 4 bases from V and 0 bases from J, with 14 bases between. The CDR3 covers 16 residues. The germline CDR1 and CDR2 sequences are SGHNT and YYREEE (reference sequence). DNA of the CDR3: TGTGCCAGCAGCCAGGGCGGGGCAAGCTCCTACAATGAGCAGTTCTTC. Translated, it gives CASSQGGASSYNEQFF.

The chain combines TRBV29-1 with TRBJ2-1; possible D gene TRBD2, 5 bases. From germline, CDR1 is SQVTM and CDR2 ANQGSEA. The V end lost 4 bases, the J end lost 4 bases, and 8 bases lay between the germline ends. The CDR3 covers 12 residues. The CDR3 sequence: CSVVGEYNEQFF. CDR3 sequence (DNA): TGCAGCGTTGTGGGAGAGTACAATGAGCAGTTCTTC.

The V call is TRBV13, the J call TRBJ2-1; no definite D call. Trimming shortened V by 5 bases and J by 3 bases, and 11 bases separated the two germline ends. The CDR3 runs 14 residues. Germline lookup yields CDR1 PRHDT and CDR2 FYEKMQ (reference sequence). This CDR3 reads CASSNPWNYNEQFF. Written as DNA, the CDR3 is TGTGCCAGCAGCAACCCTTGGAACTACAATGAGCAGTTCTTC.

With respect to this clone: The junction does not match germline at one end; this may be a read error. V gene TRBV7-2 combines with J gene TRBJ1-3; tentatively, D is TRBD1 (5 bases). The V gene's germline CDR1 is SGHTA and CDR2 FQGNSA. The CDR3 is made up of 14 amino acids. CDR3 nucleotide sequence: TGTGCCAGCAGCTCTCGGGCAGGGCTGAACATCATATATTTT. This encodes CASSSRAGLNIIYF.

This sequence joins TRBV19 and TRBJ2-5; a possible D gene is TRBD1 (6 bases). The CDR3 totals 15 residues. V was shortened by 6 bases and J by 5 bases, with 19 bases between the two germline ends. Germline V gives CDR1 LNHDA, CDR2 SQIVND (reference sequence). CDR3 sequence reads: CASSPTWDTGETQYF. The CDR3 nucleotides are TGTGCCAGTAGCCCGACCTGGGATACAGGGGAGACCCAGTACTTC.

The chain uses TRBV11-3 and TRBJ2-5, with D perhaps matching TRBD1 or TRBD2 (8 bases each). CDR3 size: 14 residues. V gave up 8 bases and J gave up 7 bases, with 20 bases separating them. Germline assignment: CDR1 SGHNT and CDR2 YENEEA. CDR3: CASAAGGAGGTQYF. CDR3 nucleotides: TGTGCCAGCGCGGCAGGGGGCGCGGGGGGGACCCAGTACTTC.

This chain connects TRBV11-2 to TRBJ2-1; D is possibly TRBD1 (5 bases). This CDR3 is 14 amino acids long. Trimming removed 6 bases at V and 3 bases at J, with 12 bases between. The germline CDR1 and CDR2 sequences are SGHAT and FQNNGV. The CDR3 loop reads CASSGRVSYNEQFF. The CDR3 region has the DNA TGTGCCAGCAGTGGCAGGGTAAGCTACAATGAGCAGTTCTTC. The full variable domain, with the rest looked up from reference TRBV11-2 and TRBJ2-1, is EAGVAQSPRYKIIEKRQSVAFWCNPISGHATLYWYQQILGQGPKLLIQFQNNGVVDDSQLPKDRFSAERLKGVDSTLKIQPAKLEDSAVYLCASSGRVSYNEQFFGPGTRLTVL.

The chain is built from TRBV2 and TRBJ1-1; D unclear. This CDR3 spans 13 amino acids. Trimming took 4 bases from V and 0 from J, leaving 6 bases between them. Germline V gene sequence: CDR1 SNHLY, CDR2 FYNNEI. The CDR3 nucleotides read TGTGCCAGCAGTGGGCAGATGAACACTGAAGCTTTCTTT. This translates into CASSGQMNTEAFF.

The V and J genes are TRBV19 and TRBJ1-3; a weak D match, TRBD1 (5 bases). CDR1 LNHDA and CDR2 SQIVND come from the germline V gene (reference sequence). V was shortened by 4 bases and J by 0 bases, with 10 bases between the two germline ends. There are 15 residues in the CDR3. CDR3 coding DNA: TGTGCCAGTAGTAGACAGCCAGTCTCTGGAAACACCATATATTTT. Amino acids: CASSRQPVSGNTIYF.

The V call is TRBV23-1, the J call TRBJ2-1; 15 bases are shared with TRBD2. TRBV23-1 is recorded as an ORF, its role being uncertain. V shed 2 bases, J shed 9 bases, and the junction held 8 bases outside the gene matches. The CDR3 covers 17 residues. The CDR3 protein is CASSQAWTSGGAVEQFF. CDR3 nucleotides: TGCGCCAGCAGTCAAGCTTGGACTAGCGGGGGGGCTGTTGAGCAGTTCTTC.

CDR3 region: CASSLARANEQFF. CDR3 coding DNA: TGTGCCAGCAGCTTGGCGAGGGCCAATGAGCAGTTCTTC. The chain joins TRBV7-8 to TRBJ2-1, with D possibly being TRBD2 (5 bases). Per germline, CDR1 SGHVS and CDR2 FQNEAQ. Trimming pared 3 bases from V and 6 bases from J, leaving 9 bases between. The CDR3 has 13 amino acids.

In this sample, this clone turned up a few times. The J gene is TRBJ2-1, the V gene TRBV4-2; D is undetermined. The CDR3 sequence is 17 residues long. Per germline, CDR1 LGHNA and CDR2 YNFKEQ. V lost 0 bases to trimming and J lost 4 bases, with 16 bases between them. The CDR3 sequence is CASSQDLADPSYNEQFF. The CDR3 DNA sequence: TGTGCCAGCAGCCAAGATCTGGCGGACCCGTCGTACAATGAGCAGTTCTTC.

This chain connects TRBV29-1 to TRBJ1-1; D remains ambiguous. Germline CDR1 reads SQVTM; CDR2 reads ANQGSEA. V dropped 3 bases and J dropped 0 bases, with 8 bases sitting between them. The CDR3 has 13 residues. The CDR3 bases are TGCAGCGTTGAGAAACAGATGAACACTGAAGCTTTCTTT. It specifies CSVEKQMNTEAFF. Complete variable domain (other parts from reference TRBV29-1 and TRBJ1-1): SAVISQKPSRDICQRGTSLTIQCQVDSQVTMMFWYRQQPGQSLTLIATANQGSEATYESGFVIDKFPISRPNLTFSTLTVSNMSPEDSSIYLCSVEKQMNTEAFFGQGTRLTVV.

This clone was detected a few times. J is TRBJ2-5 and V is TRBV7-2; D gene uncertain. CDR1 is SGHTA, CDR2 FQGNSA, per germline. V lost 1 base and J 7 bases, leaving 13 bases between the germline ends. The CDR3 totals 14 residues. The CDR3 bases are TGTGCCAGCAGCTTAGGAGGTACTATTGGGACCCAGTACTTC. Translated, it gives CASSLGGTIGTQYF.

This chain links TRBV21-1 with TRBJ1-1. TRBV21-1 is recorded as a pseudogene. The CDR3 runs 14 residues. The CDR3 loop is CASSISDGNTEAFF. CDR3 DNA: TGTGCCAGCAGCATTTCTGACGGGAACACTGAAGCTTTCTTT.

This clone was observed a single time. The chain employs TRBV7-8 and TRBJ2-7; D gene uncertain. The V end was cut by 5 bases, the J end by 9 bases, with 11 bases between. This CDR3 contains 11 residues. The germline CDR1 and CDR2 sequences are SGHVS and FQNEAQ. This chain's CDR3 is CASSPSTVQYF. CDR3 bases: TGTGCCAGCAGCCCTTCTACGGTGCAGTACTTC.

The J gene is TRBJ2-7, the V gene TRBV30, with 10 nucleotides matching TRBD2. The CDR3 totals 14 residues. Trimming at V came to 0 bases and at J to 5 bases, leaving 4 bases not matched to a gene. Germline CDR1 and CDR2: GTSNPN and SVGIG (reference sequence). The CDR3 loop is CAWSVVSGRNEQYF. The CDR3 DNA reads TGTGCCTGGAGTGTTGTTAGCGGGAGGAACGAGCAGTACTTC.

This clone was counted a few times. The J gene is TRBJ2-7, the V gene TRBV5-1; D assignment may be TRBD1 or TRBD2 (6 bases each). The CDR3 consists of 16 residues. Germline assignment: CDR1 SGHRS and CDR2 YFSETQ. The V end lost 4 bases, the J end lost 2 bases, and 19 bases lay between the germline ends. The CDR3 region has the DNA TGCGCCAGCAGCGGGGGGCTCGGCGGGACCACCTACGAGCAGTACTTC. Amino acids: CASSGGLGGTTYEQYF.

The genes are TRBV5-4 and TRBJ2-3; D not certain. The CDR3 is 12 residues long. V was shortened by 2 bases and J by 0 bases, with 1 base between the two germline ends. Germline loops: CDR1 SGHNT, CDR2 YYREEE (reference sequence). CDR3 sequence: CASSLSTDTQYF. The CDR3 DNA is TGTGCCAGCAGCTTAAGCACAGATACGCAGTATTTT.

The gene calls are TRBV5-1 and TRBJ2-3, with D perhaps TRBD2 (6 bases). CDR3 length: 15 residues. Germline V gene data show CDR1 as SGHRS and CDR2 as YFSETQ. Trimming shortened V by 1 base and J by 0 bases, and 9 bases separated the two germline ends. In DNA form, the CDR3 reads TGCGCCAGCAGCTTGTTTGGGGGGAGCACAGATACGCAGTATTTT. It codes for CASSLFGGSTDTQYF.

The rearrangement links TRBV27 to TRBJ1-1; no clear D gene. Germline loops: CDR1 MNHEY, CDR2 SMNVEV (reference sequence). Deletions cut 4 bases from V and 1 base from J, with 16 bases between. CDR3 length: 16 amino acids. The CDR3 coding sequence is TGTGCCAGCAGTTCGATCATTCGGACGAGGAACACTGAAGCTTTCTTT. Protein product: CASSSIIRTRNTEAFF.

The rearrangement joins TRBV19 to TRBJ1-2; TRBD1 is a possible D gene (6 bases). Trimming shortened V by 3 bases and J by 4 bases, and 15 bases separated the two germline ends. Germline V gives CDR1 LNHDA, CDR2 SQIVND (reference sequence). This CDR3 has 15 amino acids. The CDR3 bases are TGTGCCAGTAGTATCTCTCCGACAGGCCCCTATGGCTACACCTTC. Translation: CASSISPTGPYGYTF.

This chain connects TRBV4-2 to TRBJ2-7, with D perhaps matching TRBD2 (5 bases). The CDR3 extends over 16 amino acids. From germline, CDR1 is LGHNA and CDR2 YNFKEQ. V lost 1 base and J 2 bases, leaving 15 bases between the germline ends. The CDR3 coding sequence is TGTGCCAGCAGCCAAGGCTCCGGGCGACTAACCTACGAGCAGTACTTC. Translation: CASSQGSGRLTYEQYF.

V usage is TRBV6-6 and J usage is TRBJ2-7, with 10 bases aligning to TRBD1. The ends lost 10 bases at V and 5 bases at J; junction bases unmatched: 5. Looked up from germline, CDR1 is MNHNY and CDR2 is SVGAGI (reference sequence). The CDR3 is 12 residues long. CDR3 amino acids: CATGQGGDEQYF. In DNA form, the CDR3 reads TGTGCCACAGGACAGGGGGGCGACGAGCAGTACTTC.